The T cell receptor beta chain described here comes from a study of T cell responses to AZD1222 COVID-19 vaccine. Germline trimming cut 0 bases from V and 1 base from J; bases unmatched to any gene: 0. The germline V gene has CDR1 SEHNR and CDR2 FQNEAQ (reference sequence). The CDR3 runs 15 residues. Profiled with immunoSEQ multiplex PCR; TCRdb holds only in-frame clones, not every one. The table shows about 120,000 clones, with 84% occurring only once. The TCR was taken from an adult in good health. This material consisted of peripheral blood, taken on day 0 of AZD1222 vaccination. The V and J genes are TRBV7-9 and TRBJ1-1; TRBD1 matches 9 bases. The DNA of the CDR3 is TGTGCCAGCAGCTTAGCGGACAGGGGGAACACTGAAGCTTTCTTT. Residues: CASSLADRGNTEAFF.